This TCR beta chain was obtained from a study of control samples from healthy donors and cancer patients. The germline V gene has CDR1 SGHKS and CDR2 YYEKEE (reference sequence). V lost 4 bases, J lost 2 bases, and 16 bases lay in between. The CDR3 sequence is 15 residues long. Profiled with immunoSEQ multiplex PCR; TCRdb holds only in-frame clones, not every one. The table has over 100,000 clones, roughly 90% seen once. Sample: blood. This chain links TRBV5-5 with TRBJ2-7, with D perhaps TRBD2 (6 bases). The sequence was collected from a man aged 18 to 29 in good health. In DNA, the CDR3 is TGTGCCAGCAGCCGACCCGGGACGGGAGCCTACGAGCAGTACTTC. Protein product: CASSRPGTGAYEQYF.